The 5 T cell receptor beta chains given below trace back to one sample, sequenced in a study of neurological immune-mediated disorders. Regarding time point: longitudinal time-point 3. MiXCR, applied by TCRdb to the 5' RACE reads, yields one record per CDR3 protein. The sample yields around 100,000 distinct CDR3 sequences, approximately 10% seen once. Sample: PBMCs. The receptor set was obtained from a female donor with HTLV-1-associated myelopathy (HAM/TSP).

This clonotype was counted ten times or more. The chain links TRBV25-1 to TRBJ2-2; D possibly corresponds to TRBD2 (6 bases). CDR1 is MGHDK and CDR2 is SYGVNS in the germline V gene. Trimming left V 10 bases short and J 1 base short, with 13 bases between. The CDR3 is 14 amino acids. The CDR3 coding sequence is TGTGCCACCTCGCGGGACCAGAACACCGGGGAGCTGTTTTTT. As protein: CATSRDQNTGELFF.

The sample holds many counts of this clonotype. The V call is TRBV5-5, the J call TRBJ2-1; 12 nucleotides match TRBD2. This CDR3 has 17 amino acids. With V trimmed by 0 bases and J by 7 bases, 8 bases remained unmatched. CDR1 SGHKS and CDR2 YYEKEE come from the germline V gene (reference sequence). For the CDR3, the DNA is TGTGCCAGCAGCTTGGTAGCTAGCGGGGGGGCGAGGAATGAGCAGTTCTTC. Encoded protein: CASSLVASGGARNEQFF. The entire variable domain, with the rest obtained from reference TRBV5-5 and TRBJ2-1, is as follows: DAGVTQSPTHLIKTRGQQVTLRCSPISGHKSVSWYQQVLGQGPQFIFQYYEKEERGRGNFPDRFSARQFPNYSSELNVNALLLGDSALYLCASSLVASGGARNEQFFGPGTRLTVL.

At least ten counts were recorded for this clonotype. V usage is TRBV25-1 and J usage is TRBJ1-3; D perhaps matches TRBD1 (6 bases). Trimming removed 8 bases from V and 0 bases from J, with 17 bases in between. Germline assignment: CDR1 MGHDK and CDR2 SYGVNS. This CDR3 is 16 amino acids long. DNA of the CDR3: TGTGCCAGCGGATCCGACAGGTCTAACTCTGGAAACACCATATATTTT. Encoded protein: CASGSDRSNSGNTIYF.

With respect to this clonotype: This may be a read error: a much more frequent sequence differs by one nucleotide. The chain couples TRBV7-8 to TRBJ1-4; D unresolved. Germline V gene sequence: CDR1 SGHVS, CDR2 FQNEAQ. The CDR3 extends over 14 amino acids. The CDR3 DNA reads TGTGTCAGCCGCCGACTTGCAACTAATGAAAAACTGTTTTTT. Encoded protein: CVSRRLATNEKLFF.

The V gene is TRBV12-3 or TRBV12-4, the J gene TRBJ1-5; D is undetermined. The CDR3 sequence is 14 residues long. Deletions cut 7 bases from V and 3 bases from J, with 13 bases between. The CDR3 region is CASNSSSTNQPQHF. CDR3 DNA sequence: TGTGCCAGCAACAGCTCGTCCACCAATCAGCCCCAGCATTTT.